The TCR beta chain under discussion was sequenced for a study of human T cells and chemical hapten exposure. Study as a whole: DPC 0.01% went on the upper back by patch test, with reading at 6 days. The patient population, which was mostly female, had alopecia areata, totalis or universalis.

This sample's time point: patch test 3, about 24 weeks after DPC sensitization. The treatment: therapeutic diphenylcyclopropenone sensitization with weekly scalp DPC. This clonotype has ten or more counts. TCRdb re-called the RACE reads through MiXCR, storing one row per CDR3 protein. Here the sample spans tens of thousands of distinct CDR3 sequences, around 12% being singletons. This TCR was recovered from a young man with alopecia areata. Some clones in this sample may be carry-over from other donors' samples. The starting material was whole blood, obtained in connection with sensitization to the hapten diphenylcyclopropenone (DPC).

The CDR3 loop reads CASSEARATNEKLFF. The CDR3 region has the DNA TGTGCCAGCAGTGAAGCAAGGGCAACTAATGAAAAACTGTTTTTT. V gene TRBV25-1 combines with J gene TRBJ1-4; no clear D. From germline, CDR1 is MGHDK and CDR2 SYGVNS. CDR3 length: 15 amino acids. Trimming pared 2 bases from V and 0 bases from J, leaving 7 bases between. The variable domain in full, with the rest retrieved from reference TRBV25-1 and TRBJ1-4, is EADIYQTPRYLVIGTGKKITLECSQTMGHDKMYWYQQDPGMELHLIHYSYGVNSTEKGDLSSESTVSRIRTEHFPLTLESARPSHTSQYLCASSEARATNEKLFFGSGTQLSVL.